These T cell receptor beta chains were read from a single sample in a study of blood T cell repertoires in COVID-19. Data came from immunoSEQ multiplex PCR; TCRdb stores just in-frame clones and leaves some out. The sample lists under 20,000 clones, more than 75% occurring once. Sequenced material: peripheral blood. The receptors shown here come from a human donor with active COVID-19. The donor label of this sample is uncertain. CDR3s include the opening cysteine and the closing phenylalanine or tryptophan. A D gene is named only where the DNA matches it firmly. Part of the rows lack a size; the others show once, few, many or a class for expanded clones.

TGTGCCAGCAGTGCTCGCTGGGACTTTAGGGAGCAAAGGCAGCCCCAGCATTTT CASSARWDFREQRQPQHF TRBJ1-5 NA NA TRBV2
TGTGCCAGCAGCTTAACGGGACAGGGGATCACTGGGGCCAACGTCCTGACTTTC CASSLTGQGITGANVLTF TRBJ2-6 once TRBD1 TRBV7-3
TGCGCCAGCAGCCAAGATCCCGGGACAGGGGGTATCAATGAGCAGTTCTTC CASSQDPGTGGINEQFF TRBJ2-1 NA TRBD1 TRBV4-3
TGTGCCAGCAGCCCTAGAGGGTTGGGGGGTGAAGCTTTCTTT CASSPRGLGGEAFF TRBJ1-1 NA NA TRBV27
TGTGCCAGCAGCCTGACAGGGGGGGGTTCCAATGAGCAGTTCTTC CASSLTGGGSNEQFF TRBJ2-1 NA TRBD1 TRBV6-4
TGTGCCAGCAGCTCGCCCAAGGAGCGGGGAGTCTCCTACGAGCAGTACTTC CASSSPKERGVSYEQYF TRBJ2-7 NA TRBD2 TRBV7-2
TGTGCCAGCAGTGATCGCGTACCACAGGGTAATGAGCAGTTCTTC CASSDRVPQGNEQFF TRBJ2-1 NA NA TRBV27
TGTGCCAGCAGCCAAAAAAAGAACACTGAAGCTTTCTTT CASSQKKNTEAFF TRBJ1-1 NA NA TRBV6-6
TGCGCCAGCAGCCAAGCGGGGAACTATGGCTACACCTTC CASSQAGNYGYTF TRBJ1-2 NA NA TRBV4-1
TGCGCCAGCAGCCAAGATCGCCTAGCGGGGGAGCTGTTTTTT CASSQDRLAGELFF TRBJ2-2 once NA TRBV4-3
TGTGCCAGCAGTCAAATCACAGGGACCATTAACTATGGCTACACCTTC CASSQITGTINYGYTF TRBJ1-2 NA NA TRBV7-8
TGTGCCAGCAGTACCTCGTCGCGGGGTCCGGCCGGGGAGCTGTTTTTT CASSTSSRGPAGELFF TRBJ2-2 NA NA TRBV11-3
TGTGCCAGCCTGGCAATAGACAGGACCTACGAGCAGTACTTC CASLAIDRTYEQYF TRBJ2-7 NA NA TRBV2
TGTGCCAGCTCACCCCCCCTCCAAACGGGGCAGTTCTTC CASSPPLQTGQFF TRBJ2-1 NA NA TRBV18
TGTGCCAGCAGCTCGGGCGGGGGGGCCCGCGAGCAGTACTTC CASSSGGGAREQYF TRBJ2-7 NA TRBD2 TRBV7-2
TGTGCCAGTAGTAGACAGGGGCTGGGTCAGCCCCAGCATTTT CASSRQGLGQPQHF TRBJ1-5 NA TRBD1 TRBV19
TGTGCCAGCAGCTTAAGCGGGGGGGTGAACAATGAGCAGTTCTTC CASSLSGGVNNEQFF TRBJ2-1 NA TRBD2 TRBV7-8
TGTGCCAGCACTCTCTTTCGGAACACTGAAGCTTTCTTT CASTLFRNTEAFF TRBJ1-1 NA NA TRBV7-9
TGTGCCAGCAGCCGAAATCAAATAACAGGGGGCACCCAGTACTTC CASSRNQITGGTQYF TRBJ2-5 NA TRBD1 TRBV11-2
TGCGCCAGCAGCTTCCAGGGGGAAAGGGTGAACACTGAAGCTTTCTTT CASSFQGERVNTEAFF TRBJ1-1 NA TRBD1 TRBV5-1
TGTGCCAGCTCAACGGACAGGAGGAACACTGAAGCTTTCTTT CASSTDRRNTEAFF TRBJ1-1 NA TRBD1 TRBV18
TGTGCCAGCAGTTACTCGTCGAGCGCGGTCACAGATACGCAGTATTTT CASSYSSSAVTDTQYF TRBJ2-3 few NA TRBV6-2/TRBV6-3
TGTGCCAGCAGCGTAAGGTGGGGCGCCGGGGAGCTGTTTTTT CASSVRWGAGELFF TRBJ2-2 NA NA TRBV9
TGTGCCACCAGTGACCGGGGGGGCGTCATCCATGAGCAGTTCTTC CATSDRGGVIHEQFF TRBJ2-1 NA TRBD2 TRBV24-1
TGCGCCAGCAGCGCCTTACTCCAGGGTGCAACTAATGAAAAACTGTTTTTT CASSALLQGATNEKLFF TRBJ1-4 NA NA TRBV5-1
TGTGCCAGCTCACCATTGACAGCGAACACCGGGGAGCTGTTTTTT CASSPLTANTGELFF TRBJ2-2 once NA TRBV18
TGCGCCAGCAGCTCAGATCCCGGGACAGCGAACACTGAAGCTTTCTTT CASSSDPGTANTEAFF TRBJ1-1 NA TRBD1 TRBV5-1
TGCAGTGCTAGTAAGGGGGCGAACTATGGCTACACCTTC CSASKGANYGYTF TRBJ1-2 NA TRBD1 TRBV20-1
TGCACCTTCAACTACTTCCCGGGACAGGGCGGGAATCAGCCCCAGCATTTT CTFNYFPGQGGNQPQHF TRBJ1-5 NA NA TRBV1
TGTGCCAGCAGTTTAGGGCAGCGCGATGGCTACACCTTC CASSLGQRDGYTF TRBJ1-2 NA NA TRBV12-3/TRBV12-4
TGCAGCGTTGGGGGGGGCTGGGGCACTGAAGCTTTCTTT CSVGGGWGTEAFF TRBJ1-1 once NA TRBV29-1
TGTGCCAGTAGTATAGGCGATATAATAAATCAGCCCCAGCATTTT CASSIGDIINQPQHF TRBJ1-5 once NA TRBV19
TGCAGCGTTGGACAGGGCGTCAATCAGCCCCAGCATTTT CSVGQGVNQPQHF TRBJ1-5 NA TRBD1 TRBV29-1
TGTGCCAGCAGCCCCGGACAGAGCGCGCAGTACTTC CASSPGQSAQYF TRBJ2-7 NA NA TRBV5-6
TGTGCCAGCAGCTTACTAGCGGGGTCTCGCGCAGATACGCAGTATTTT CASSLLAGSRADTQYF TRBJ2-3 NA TRBD2 TRBV5-6
TGTGCCAGCAGTAAGCACAGCGGGACCCTCCTTAAGGAGCAGTATTTT CASSKHSGTLLKEQYF TRBJ2-3 NA TRBD2 TRBV6-2/TRBV6-3
TGTGCCAGCAGTTACTATCGGGGGTTAGGTGGCTACACCTTC CASSYYRGLGGYTF TRBJ1-2 NA NA TRBV6-5
TGTGCCAGCACCCACTCAGGGGGAAAGGCCTACGAGCAGTACTTC CASTHSGGKAYEQYF TRBJ2-7 NA TRBD1 TRBV27
TGTGCCAGCAGCTTTTCCGCTAACTATGGCTACACCTTC CASSFSANYGYTF TRBJ1-2 NA NA TRBV7-9
TGTGCCAGCAGTGTCGGGGGGCGACCAGAGACCCAGTACTTC CASSVGGRPETQYF TRBJ2-5 NA NA TRBV25-1